This T cell receptor beta chain was found in a study of blood T cell repertoires in COVID-19. The CDR3 loop spans 16 amino acids. The germline V gene encodes CDR1 LGHDT and CDR2 YNNKEL (reference sequence). Trimming took 4 bases from V and 5 from J, leaving 20 bases between them. Sequencing was performed with immunoSEQ multiplex PCR; in TCRdb, only in-frame clones are kept and a portion is missing. The sample carries tens of thousands of clones, approximately 84% recorded once. The rearrangement links TRBV3-1 (or the pseudogene TRBV3-2) to TRBJ2-5; TRBD1 is a possible D gene (5 bases). This sequence was found in a man at least 80 years old with active or convalescent COVID-19. Specimen: peripheral blood. The CDR3 loop is CASSPSMQGVRETQYF. The DNA of the CDR3 is TGTGCCAGCAGCCCCTCGATGCAAGGGGTCCGGGAGACCCAGTACTTC.